The T cell receptor beta chain under discussion was sequenced for a study of T cells in localized non-small cell lung cancer. Findings of the study overall: A raised T cell density in blood coincided with lengthier overall survival.

Clones were read by immunoSEQ multiplex PCR, and TCRdb kept only the in-frame ones, dropping some. The table records approximately 35,000 clones, roughly 90% of them present only once. This clone showed up just a few times. Its antigen is not known. V was pared by 5 bases and J by 5 bases, with 3 bases of the junction left unmatched. Looked up from germline, CDR1 is MDHEN and CDR2 is SYDVKM. CDR3 length: 12 amino acids. This sequence joins TRBV28 and TRBJ2-7, with 7 bases lining up with TRBD1. The sequence was collected from an older female donor with stage II lung adenocarcinoma. The sequencing used peripheral blood mononuclear cells, collected before any cancer treatment. The CDR3 reads CASSPTGNEQYF. CDR3 coding DNA: TGTGCCAGCAGTCCGACAGGGAACGAGCAGTACTTC.